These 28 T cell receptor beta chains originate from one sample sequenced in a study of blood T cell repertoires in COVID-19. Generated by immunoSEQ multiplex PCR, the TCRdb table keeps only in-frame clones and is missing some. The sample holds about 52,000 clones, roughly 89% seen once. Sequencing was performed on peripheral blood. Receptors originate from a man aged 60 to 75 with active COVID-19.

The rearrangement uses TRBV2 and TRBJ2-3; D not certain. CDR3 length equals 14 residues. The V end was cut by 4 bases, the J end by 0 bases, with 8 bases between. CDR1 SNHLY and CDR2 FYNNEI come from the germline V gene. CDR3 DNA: TGTGCCAGCAGTGTGCAGTCAAGCACAGATACGCAGTATTTT. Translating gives CASSVQSSTDTQYF. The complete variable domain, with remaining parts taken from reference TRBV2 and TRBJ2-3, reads EPEVTQTPSHQVTQMGQEVILRCVPISNHLYFYWYRQILGQKVEFLVSFYNNEISEKSEIFDDQFSVERPDGSNFTLKIRSTKLEDSAMYFCASSVQSSTDTQYFGPGTRLTVL.

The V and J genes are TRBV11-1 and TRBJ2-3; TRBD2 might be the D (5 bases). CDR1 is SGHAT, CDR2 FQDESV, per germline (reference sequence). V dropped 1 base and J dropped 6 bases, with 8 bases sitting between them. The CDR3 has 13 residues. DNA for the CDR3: TGTGCCAGCAGCTTAGGGCGGGTCGATACGCAGTATTTT. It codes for CASSLGRVDTQYF.

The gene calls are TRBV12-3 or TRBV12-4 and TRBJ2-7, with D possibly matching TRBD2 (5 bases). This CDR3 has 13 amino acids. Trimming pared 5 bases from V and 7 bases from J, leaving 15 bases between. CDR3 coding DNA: TGTGCCAGCAGTGCGGGCCCCTCGGGAGAGCAGTACTTC. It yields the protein CASSAGPSGEQYF.

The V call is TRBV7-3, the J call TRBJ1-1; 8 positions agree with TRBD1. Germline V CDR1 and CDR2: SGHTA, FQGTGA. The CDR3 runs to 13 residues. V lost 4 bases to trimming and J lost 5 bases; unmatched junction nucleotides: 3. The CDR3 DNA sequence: TGTGCCAGCAGCTCCGGGACAGGAACTGAAGCTTTCTTT. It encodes CASSSGTGTEAFF.

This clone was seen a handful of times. The CDR3 here is CASRGGADSYNEQFF. CDR3 DNA: TGTGCCAGCAGGGGGGGAGCCGACTCCTACAATGAGCAGTTCTTC. This rearrangement joins TRBV6-5 to TRBJ2-1; D is possibly TRBD2 (6 bases). The germline V gene has CDR1 MNHEY and CDR2 SVGAGI. The CDR3 covers 15 residues. V was shortened by 6 bases and J by 0 bases, with 12 bases between the two germline ends.

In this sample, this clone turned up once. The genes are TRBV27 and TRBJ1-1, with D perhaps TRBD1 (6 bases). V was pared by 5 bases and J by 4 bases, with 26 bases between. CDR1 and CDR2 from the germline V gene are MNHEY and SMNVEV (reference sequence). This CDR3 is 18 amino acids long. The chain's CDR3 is CASSPRGGGLMLGTEAFF. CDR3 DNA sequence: TGTGCCAGCAGTCCCAGGGGCGGGGGGTTAATGTTAGGCACTGAAGCTTTCTTT.

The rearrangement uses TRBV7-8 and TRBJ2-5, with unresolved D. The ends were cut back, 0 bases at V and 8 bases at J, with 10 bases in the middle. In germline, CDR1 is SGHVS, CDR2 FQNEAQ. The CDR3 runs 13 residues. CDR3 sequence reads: CASSLAPLATQYF. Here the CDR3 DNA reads TGTGCCAGCAGCTTAGCGCCGTTAGCCACCCAGTACTTC.

CDR3 protein: CASSVYTVNSPLHF. CDR3 coding DNA: TGTGCCAGCAGCGTTTATACAGTTAATTCACCCCTCCACTTT. This chain connects TRBV3-1 (or the pseudogene TRBV3-2) to TRBJ1-6, with D unresolved. The CDR3 consists of 14 residues. Trimming shortened V by 5 bases and J by 6 bases, and 11 bases separated the two germline ends. Germline V gene data show CDR1 as LGHDT and CDR2 as YNNKEL (reference sequence).

CDR3 protein: CASRLMPYYEQYF. CDR3 bases: TGTGCCAGCAGACTAATGCCATACTACGAGCAGTACTTC. The V and J genes are TRBV2 and TRBJ2-7; D remains unclear. Trimming took 6 bases from V and 3 from J, leaving 12 bases between them. Germline V lookup: CDR1 SNHLY, CDR2 FYNNEI. This CDR3 has 13 residues.

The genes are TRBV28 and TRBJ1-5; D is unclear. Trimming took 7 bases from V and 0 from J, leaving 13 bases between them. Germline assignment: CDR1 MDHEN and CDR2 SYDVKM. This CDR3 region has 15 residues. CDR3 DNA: TGTGCCAGCACCGAAGGCACTAATAGCAATCAGCCCCAGCATTTT. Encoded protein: CASTEGTNSNQPQHF.

This CDR3 is CASSAKISGTDTQYF. The CDR3 nucleotides read TGTGCCAGCAGCGCTAAGATTAGTGGCACAGATACGCAGTATTTT. The gene calls are TRBV6-5 and TRBJ2-3; D is ambiguous. This CDR3 has 15 amino acids. The V gene's germline CDR1 is MNHEY and CDR2 SVGAGI. The V end lost 6 bases, the J end lost 1 base, and 14 bases lay between the germline ends.

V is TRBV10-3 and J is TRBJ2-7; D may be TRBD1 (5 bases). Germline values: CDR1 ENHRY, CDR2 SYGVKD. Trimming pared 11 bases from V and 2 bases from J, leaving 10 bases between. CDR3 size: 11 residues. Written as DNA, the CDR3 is TGTGCCTCTGGGGCCCCCTACGAGCAGTACTTC. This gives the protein CASGAPYEQYF.

The CDR3 DNA sequence: TGTGCCAGCAGTCAAAGGTTACAGGGGTTCTCTCGCCGAGGAGGAAACACCATATATTTT. It translates to CASSQRLQGFSRRGGNTIYF. The chain couples TRBV6-2 or TRBV6-3 to TRBJ1-3; TRBD1 matches 7 bases. Germline loops: CDR1 MNHEY, CDR2 SVGEGT. The CDR3 spans 20 residues. With V trimmed by 5 bases and J by 4 bases, 23 bases remained unmatched.

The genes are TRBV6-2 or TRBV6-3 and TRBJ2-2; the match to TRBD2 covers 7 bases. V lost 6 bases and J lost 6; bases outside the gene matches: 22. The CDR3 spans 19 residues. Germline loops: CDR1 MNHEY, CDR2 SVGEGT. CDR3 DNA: TGTGCCAGCAGCCTACCGCGGGGTATCGGGGGGAGAATGGCCGGGGAGCTGTTTTTT. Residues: CASSLPRGIGGRMAGELFF.

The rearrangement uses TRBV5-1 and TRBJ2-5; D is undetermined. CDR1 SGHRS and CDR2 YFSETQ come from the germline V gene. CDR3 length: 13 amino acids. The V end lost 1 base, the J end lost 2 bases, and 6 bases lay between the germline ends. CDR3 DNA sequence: TGCGCCAGCAGCTTGCTTCTACAAGAGACCCAGTACTTC. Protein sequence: CASSLLLQETQYF. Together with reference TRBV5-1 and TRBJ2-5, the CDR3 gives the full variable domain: KAGVTQTPRYLIKTRGQQVTLSCSPISGHRSVSWYQQTPGQGLQFLFEYFSETQRNKGNFPGRFSGRQFSNSRSEMNVSTLELGDSALYLCASSLLLQETQYFGPGTRLLVL.

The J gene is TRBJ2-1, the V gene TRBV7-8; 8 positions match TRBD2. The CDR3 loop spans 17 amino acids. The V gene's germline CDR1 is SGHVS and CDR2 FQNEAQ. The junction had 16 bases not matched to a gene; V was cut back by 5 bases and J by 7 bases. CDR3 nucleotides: TGTGCCAGCAGCGCGTACAAGGGACTAGGGAACGGAAATGAGCAGTTCTTC. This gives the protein CASSAYKGLGNGNEQFF.

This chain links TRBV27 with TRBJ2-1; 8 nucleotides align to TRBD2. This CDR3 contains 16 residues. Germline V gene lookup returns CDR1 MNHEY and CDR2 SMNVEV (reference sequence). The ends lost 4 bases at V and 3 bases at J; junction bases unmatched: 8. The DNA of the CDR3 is TGTGCCAGCAGTTCCTATAGCGGGGTCAGCTACAATGAGCAGTTCTTC. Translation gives CASSSYSGVSYNEQFF.

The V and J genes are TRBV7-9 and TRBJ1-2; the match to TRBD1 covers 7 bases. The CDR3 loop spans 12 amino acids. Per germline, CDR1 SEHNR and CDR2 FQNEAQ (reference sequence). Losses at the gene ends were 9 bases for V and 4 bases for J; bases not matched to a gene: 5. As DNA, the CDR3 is TGTGCCAGTAGTGGACAGGTCTATGGCTACACCTTC. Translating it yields CASSGQVYGYTF.

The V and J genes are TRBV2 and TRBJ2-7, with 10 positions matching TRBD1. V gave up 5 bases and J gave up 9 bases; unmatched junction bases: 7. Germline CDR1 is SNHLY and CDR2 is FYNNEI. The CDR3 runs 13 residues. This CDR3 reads CASSRTGGMVQYF. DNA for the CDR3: TGTGCCAGCAGTCGGACAGGGGGAATGGTGCAGTACTTC.

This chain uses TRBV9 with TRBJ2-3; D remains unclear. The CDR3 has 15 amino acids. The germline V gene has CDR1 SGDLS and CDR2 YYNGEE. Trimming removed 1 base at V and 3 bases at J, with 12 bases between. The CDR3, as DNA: TGTGCCAGCAGCGTATCTGCTATCGGGACAGATACGCAGTATTTT. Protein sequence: CASSVSAIGTDTQYF.

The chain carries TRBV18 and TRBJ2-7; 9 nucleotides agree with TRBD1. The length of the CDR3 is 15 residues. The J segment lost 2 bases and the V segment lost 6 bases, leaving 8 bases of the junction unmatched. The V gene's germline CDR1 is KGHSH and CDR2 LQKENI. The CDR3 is CASSPQGQGAYEQYF. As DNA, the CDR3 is TGTGCCAGCTCCCCGCAGGGACAGGGTGCCTACGAGCAGTACTTC.

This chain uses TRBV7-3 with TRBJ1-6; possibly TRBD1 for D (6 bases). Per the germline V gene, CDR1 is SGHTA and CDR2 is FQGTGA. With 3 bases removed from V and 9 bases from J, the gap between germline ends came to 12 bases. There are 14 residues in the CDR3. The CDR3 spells CASSFKGGGSPLHF. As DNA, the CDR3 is TGTGCCAGCAGCTTTAAAGGGGGTGGTTCACCCCTCCACTTT.

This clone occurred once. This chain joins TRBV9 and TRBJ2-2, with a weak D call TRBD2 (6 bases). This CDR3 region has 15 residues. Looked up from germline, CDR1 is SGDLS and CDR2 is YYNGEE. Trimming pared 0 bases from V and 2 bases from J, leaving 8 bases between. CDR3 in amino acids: CASSVVGGNTGELFF. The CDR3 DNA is TGTGCCAGCAGCGTAGTGGGAGGAAACACCGGGGAGCTGTTTTTT.

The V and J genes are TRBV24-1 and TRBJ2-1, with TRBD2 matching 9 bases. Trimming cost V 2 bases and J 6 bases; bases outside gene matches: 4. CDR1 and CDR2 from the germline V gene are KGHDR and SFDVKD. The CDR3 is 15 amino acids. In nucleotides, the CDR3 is TGTGCCACCAGTGATTGGCGGGAGGGAGTCAATGAGCAGTTCTTC. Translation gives CATSDWREGVNEQFF.

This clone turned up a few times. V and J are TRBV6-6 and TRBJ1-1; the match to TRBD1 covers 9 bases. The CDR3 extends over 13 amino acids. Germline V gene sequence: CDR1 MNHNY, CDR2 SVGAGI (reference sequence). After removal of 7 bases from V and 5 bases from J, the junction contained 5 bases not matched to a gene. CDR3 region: CASTGQGGTEAFF. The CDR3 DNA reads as TGTGCCAGCACGGGACAGGGTGGAACTGAAGCTTTCTTT.

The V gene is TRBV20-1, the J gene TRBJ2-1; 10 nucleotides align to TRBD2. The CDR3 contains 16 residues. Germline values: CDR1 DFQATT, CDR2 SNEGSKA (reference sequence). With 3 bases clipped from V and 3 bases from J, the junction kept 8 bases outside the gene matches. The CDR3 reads CSASSQLAGIYNEQFF. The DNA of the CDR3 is TGCAGTGCTAGTTCCCAACTAGCGGGAATCTACAATGAGCAGTTCTTC.

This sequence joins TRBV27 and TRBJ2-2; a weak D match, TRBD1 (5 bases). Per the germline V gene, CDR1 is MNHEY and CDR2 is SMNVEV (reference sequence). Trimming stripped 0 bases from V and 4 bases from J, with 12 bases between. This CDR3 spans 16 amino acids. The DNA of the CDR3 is TGTGCCAGCAGTTTATCTTGGTACAGGACCACCGGGGAGCTGTTTTTT. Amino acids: CASSLSWYRTTGELFF.

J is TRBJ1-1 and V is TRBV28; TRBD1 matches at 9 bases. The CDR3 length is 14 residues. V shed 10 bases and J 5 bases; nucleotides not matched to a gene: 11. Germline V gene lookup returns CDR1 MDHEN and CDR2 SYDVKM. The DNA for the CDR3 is TGTGCCACCTACTTTACAGGGGGCCCTACTGAAGCTTTCTTT. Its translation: CATYFTGGPTEAFF.